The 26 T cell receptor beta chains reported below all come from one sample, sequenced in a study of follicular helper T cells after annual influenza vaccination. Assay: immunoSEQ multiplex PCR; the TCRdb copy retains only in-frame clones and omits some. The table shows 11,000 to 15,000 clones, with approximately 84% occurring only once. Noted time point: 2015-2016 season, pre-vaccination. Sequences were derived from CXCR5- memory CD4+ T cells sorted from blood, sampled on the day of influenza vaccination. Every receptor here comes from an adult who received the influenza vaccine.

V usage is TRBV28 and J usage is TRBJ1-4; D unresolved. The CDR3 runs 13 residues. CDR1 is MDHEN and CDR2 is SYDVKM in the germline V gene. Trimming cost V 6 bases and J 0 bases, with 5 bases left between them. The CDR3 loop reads CASRGSTNEKLFF. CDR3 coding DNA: TGTGCCAGCAGGGGGTCAACTAATGAAAAACTGTTTTTT.

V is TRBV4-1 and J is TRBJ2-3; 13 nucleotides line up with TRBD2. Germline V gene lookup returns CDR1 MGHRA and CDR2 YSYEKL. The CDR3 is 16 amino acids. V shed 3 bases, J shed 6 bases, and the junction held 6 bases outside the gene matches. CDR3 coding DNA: TGCGCCAGCAGCCAGGCCGGGACTAGCGGGGTTGATACGCAGTATTTT. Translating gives CASSQAGTSGVDTQYF.

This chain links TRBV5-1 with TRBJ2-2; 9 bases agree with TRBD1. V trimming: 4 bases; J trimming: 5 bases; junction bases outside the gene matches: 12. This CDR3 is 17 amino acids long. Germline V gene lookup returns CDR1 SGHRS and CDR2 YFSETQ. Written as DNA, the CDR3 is TGCGCCAGCAGCGTTGGACCACAGGGGGCTAGTACCGGGGAGCTGTTTTTT. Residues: CASSVGPQGASTGELFF.

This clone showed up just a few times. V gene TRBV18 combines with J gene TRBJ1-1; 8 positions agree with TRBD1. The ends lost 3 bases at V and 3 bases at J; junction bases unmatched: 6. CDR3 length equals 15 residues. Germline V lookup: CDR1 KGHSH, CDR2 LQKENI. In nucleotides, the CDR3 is TGTGCCAGCTCACCCTCGACAGGGGCTGACACTGAAGCTTTCTTT. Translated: CASSPSTGADTEAFF.

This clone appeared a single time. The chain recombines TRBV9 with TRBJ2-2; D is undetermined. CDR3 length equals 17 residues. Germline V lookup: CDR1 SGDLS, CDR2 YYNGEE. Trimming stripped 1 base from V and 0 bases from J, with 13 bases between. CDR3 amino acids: CASSVLQGLANTGELFF. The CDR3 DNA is TGTGCCAGCAGCGTACTCCAAGGCCTCGCGAACACCGGGGAGCTGTTTTTT.

CDR3 coding DNA: TGCGCCAGCAGCTACCGGGCCGCGGAGGACAATGAGCAGTTCTTC. This translates into CASSYRAAEDNEQFF. This rearrangement joins TRBV5-1 to TRBJ2-1, with D tentatively TRBD2 (5 bases). The CDR3 length is 15 residues. CDR1 SGHRS and CDR2 YFSETQ come from the germline V gene. With 3 bases removed from V and 5 bases from J, the gap between germline ends came to 15 bases.

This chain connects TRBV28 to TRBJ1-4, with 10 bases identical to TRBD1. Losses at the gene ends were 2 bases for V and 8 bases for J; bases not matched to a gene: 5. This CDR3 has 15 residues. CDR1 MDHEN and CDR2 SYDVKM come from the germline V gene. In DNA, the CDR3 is TGTGCCAGCAGTTTACGGACAGGGGGGAAAGAAAAACTGTTTTTT. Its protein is CASSLRTGGKEKLFF.

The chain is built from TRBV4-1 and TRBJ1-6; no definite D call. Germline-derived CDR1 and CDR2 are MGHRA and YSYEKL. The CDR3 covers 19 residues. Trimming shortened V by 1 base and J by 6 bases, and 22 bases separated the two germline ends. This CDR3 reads CASSQGPFLGQGPNSPLHF. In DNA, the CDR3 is TGCGCCAGCAGCCAAGGGCCTTTTTTGGGTCAAGGGCCTAATTCACCCCTCCACTTT.

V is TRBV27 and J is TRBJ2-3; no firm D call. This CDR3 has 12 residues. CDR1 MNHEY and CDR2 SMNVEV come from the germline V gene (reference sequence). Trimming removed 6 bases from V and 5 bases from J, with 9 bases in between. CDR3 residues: CASSPTGDTQYF. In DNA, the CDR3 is TGTGCCAGCAGCCCGACGGGAGATACGCAGTATTTT.

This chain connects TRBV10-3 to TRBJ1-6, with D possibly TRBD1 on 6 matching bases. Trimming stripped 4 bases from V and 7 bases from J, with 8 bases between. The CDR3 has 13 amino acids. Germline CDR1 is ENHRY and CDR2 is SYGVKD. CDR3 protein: CAISGTVNSPLHF. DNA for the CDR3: TGTGCCATCAGTGGGACAGTCAATTCACCCCTCCACTTT.

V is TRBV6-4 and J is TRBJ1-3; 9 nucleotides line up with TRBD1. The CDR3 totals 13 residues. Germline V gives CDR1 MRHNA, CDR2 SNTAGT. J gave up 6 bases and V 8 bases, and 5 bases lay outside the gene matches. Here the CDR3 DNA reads TGTGCCAGCCGGGGACAGGGTGTAAACACCATATATTTT. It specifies CASRGQGVNTIYF.

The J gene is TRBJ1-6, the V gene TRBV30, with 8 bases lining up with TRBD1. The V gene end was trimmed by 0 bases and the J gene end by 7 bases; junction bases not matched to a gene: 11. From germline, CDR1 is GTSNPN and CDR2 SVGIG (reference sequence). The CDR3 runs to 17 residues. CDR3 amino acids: CAWSVLRDRGLNSPLHF. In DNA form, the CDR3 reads TGTGCCTGGAGTGTACTAAGAGACAGGGGACTCAATTCACCCCTCCACTTT.

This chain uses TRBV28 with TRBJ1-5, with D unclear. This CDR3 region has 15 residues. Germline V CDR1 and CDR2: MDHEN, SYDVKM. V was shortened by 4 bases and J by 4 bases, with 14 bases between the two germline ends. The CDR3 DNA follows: TGTGCCAGCAGTTCCGGTTCGAGCGGAAATCAGCCCCAGCATTTT. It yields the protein CASSSGSSGNQPQHF.

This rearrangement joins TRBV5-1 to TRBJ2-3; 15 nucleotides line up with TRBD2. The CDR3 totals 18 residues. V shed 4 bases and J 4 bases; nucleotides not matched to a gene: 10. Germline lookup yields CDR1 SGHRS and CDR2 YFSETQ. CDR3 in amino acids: CASSPSRTSGGAADTQYF. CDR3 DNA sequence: TGCGCCAGCAGCCCAAGCCGGACTAGCGGGGGGGCTGCAGATACGCAGTATTTT.

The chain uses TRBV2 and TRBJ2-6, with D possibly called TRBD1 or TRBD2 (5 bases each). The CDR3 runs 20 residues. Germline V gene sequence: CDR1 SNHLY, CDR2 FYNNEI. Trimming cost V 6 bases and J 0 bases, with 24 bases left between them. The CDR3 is CASRTVRGDGTHSGANVLTF. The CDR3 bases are TGTGCCAGCAGAACCGTCCGGGGCGACGGCACACACTCTGGGGCCAACGTCCTGACTTTC.

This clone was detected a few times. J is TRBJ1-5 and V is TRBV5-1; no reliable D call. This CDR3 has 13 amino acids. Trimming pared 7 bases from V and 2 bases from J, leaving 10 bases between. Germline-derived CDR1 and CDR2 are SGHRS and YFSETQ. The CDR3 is CASSLAGNQPQHF. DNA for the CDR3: TGCGCCAGCTCCCTTGCGGGCAATCAGCCCCAGCATTTT. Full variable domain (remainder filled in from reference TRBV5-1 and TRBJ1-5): KAGVTQTPRYLIKTRGQQVTLSCSPISGHRSVSWYQQTPGQGLQFLFEYFSETQRNKGNFPGRFSGRQFSNSRSEMNVSTLELGDSALYLCASSLAGNQPQHFGDGTRLSIL.

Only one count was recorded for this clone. The CDR3 nucleotides read TGTGCCAGCAGTTCCGCCGCGGTTGGAGGGGGCGAGACCCAGTACTTC. Protein product: CASSSAAVGGGETQYF. The rearrangement links TRBV6-5 to TRBJ2-5; weak D call: TRBD1 (7 bases). V was cut by 4 bases and J by 5 bases, with 20 bases left in between. Germline loops: CDR1 MNHEY, CDR2 SVGAGI. CDR3 size: 16 residues.

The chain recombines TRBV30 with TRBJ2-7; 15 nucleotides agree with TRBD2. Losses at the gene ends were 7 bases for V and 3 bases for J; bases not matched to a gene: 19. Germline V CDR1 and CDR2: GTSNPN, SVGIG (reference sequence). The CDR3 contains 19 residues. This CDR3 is CASSPPGLAGGSKNYEQYF. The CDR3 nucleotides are TGTGCCTCTTCCCCCCCGGGACTAGCGGGGGGATCCAAAAACTACGAGCAGTACTTC.

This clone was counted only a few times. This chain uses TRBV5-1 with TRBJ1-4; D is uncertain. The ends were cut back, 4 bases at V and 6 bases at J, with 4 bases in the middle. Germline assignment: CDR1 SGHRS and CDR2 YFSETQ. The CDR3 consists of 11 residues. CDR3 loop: CASSADEKLFF. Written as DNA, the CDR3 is TGCGCCAGCAGCGCCGATGAAAAACTGTTTTTT.

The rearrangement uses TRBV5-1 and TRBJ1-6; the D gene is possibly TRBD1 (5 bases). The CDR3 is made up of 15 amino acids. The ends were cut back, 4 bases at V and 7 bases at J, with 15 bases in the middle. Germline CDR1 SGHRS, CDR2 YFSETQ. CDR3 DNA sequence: TGCGCCAGCAGCCCCGGGGACCGGGCAAATTCACCCCTCCACTTT. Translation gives CASSPGDRANSPLHF. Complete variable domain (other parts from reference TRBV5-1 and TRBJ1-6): KAGVTQTPRYLIKTRGQQVTLSCSPISGHRSVSWYQQTPGQGLQFLFEYFSETQRNKGNFPGRFSGRQFSNSRSEMNVSTLELGDSALYLCASSPGDRANSPLHFGNGTRLTVT.

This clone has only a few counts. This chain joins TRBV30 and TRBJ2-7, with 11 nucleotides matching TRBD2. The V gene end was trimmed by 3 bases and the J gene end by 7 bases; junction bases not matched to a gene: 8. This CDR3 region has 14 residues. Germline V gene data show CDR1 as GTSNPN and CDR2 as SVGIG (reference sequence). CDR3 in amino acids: CAWRTSGEAGEQYF. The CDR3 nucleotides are TGTGCCTGGAGGACTAGCGGGGAGGCAGGGGAGCAGTACTTC.

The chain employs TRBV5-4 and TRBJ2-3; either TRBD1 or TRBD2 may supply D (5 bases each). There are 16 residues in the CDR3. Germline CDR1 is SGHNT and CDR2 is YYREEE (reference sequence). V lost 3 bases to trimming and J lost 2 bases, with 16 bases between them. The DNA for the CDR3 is TGTGCCAGCAGCTCTTTAGGGACCGGGGACACAGATACGCAGTATTTT. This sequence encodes CASSSLGTGDTDTQYF.

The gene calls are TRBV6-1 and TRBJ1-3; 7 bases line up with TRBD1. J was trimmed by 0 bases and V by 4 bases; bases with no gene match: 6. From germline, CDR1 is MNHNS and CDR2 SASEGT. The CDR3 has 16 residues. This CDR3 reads CASSVGQAYSGNTIYF. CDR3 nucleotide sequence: TGTGCCAGCAGTGTAGGACAGGCGTACTCTGGAAACACCATATATTTT.

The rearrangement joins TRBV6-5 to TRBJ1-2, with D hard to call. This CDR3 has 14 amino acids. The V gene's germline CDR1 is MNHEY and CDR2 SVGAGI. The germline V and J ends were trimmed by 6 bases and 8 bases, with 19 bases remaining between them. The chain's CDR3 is CASRDAGKIGGYTF. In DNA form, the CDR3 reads TGTGCCAGCAGGGACGCGGGGAAGATTGGGGGCTACACCTTC.

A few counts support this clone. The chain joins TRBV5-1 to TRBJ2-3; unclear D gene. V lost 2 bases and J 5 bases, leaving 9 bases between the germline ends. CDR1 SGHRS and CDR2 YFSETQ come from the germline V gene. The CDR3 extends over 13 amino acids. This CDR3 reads CASSLRVGDTQYF. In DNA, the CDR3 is TGCGCCAGCAGCTTAAGGGTCGGAGATACGCAGTATTTT.

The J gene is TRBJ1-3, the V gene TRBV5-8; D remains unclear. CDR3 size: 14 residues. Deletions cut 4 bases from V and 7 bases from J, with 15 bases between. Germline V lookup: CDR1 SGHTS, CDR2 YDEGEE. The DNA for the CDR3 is TGTGCCAGCAGCCGCCGGCCCCTGAGGAACACCATATATTTT. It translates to CASSRRPLRNTIYF.